This T cell receptor (beta chain) was documented in a study of CD8+CD57+ T cells in acquired aplastic anemia listed by TCRdb under 2018. At the level of the whole study: Extracted DNA from sorted CD4+ and CD8+ cells averaged around 2.9 ug, ranging from roughly 0.17 to 27.4 ug. Mean read counts for healthy donor samples were 9 million to 10.8 million for CD4+ cells and 11.0 million for CD8+ cells. Broad study findings and their caveats: Although 25 to 30 CD8+ CDR3 sequences were shared by patients and controls, these sequences appeared highly expressed in patients and within the immunodominant clones of patients. Between patients and healthy controls, no significant difference in CD8+ Simpson's diversity was found (P=0.060).

Measured from the cysteine to the phenylalanine, the CDR3 is 14 residues long. Here the CDR3 DNA is all that survives: 42 bases in frame from base 1. At the junction V is shortened by 6 bases and J by 6 bases; bases outside the gene matches: 8. In the germline V gene (reference sequence), CDR1 corresponds to DFQATT and CDR2 to SNEGSKA. Profiling of TCR beta VDJ combinations and CDR3 sequences used genomic DNA as the template. An Illumina HiSeq 2000 was used for TCR repertoire sequencing. The published analysis was carried out like this. TRBV/TRBJ rearrangement plots, CDR3 size and DJ length profiles, and Simpson's diversity index were used to evaluate the repertoires. Whichever DNA sequence was most abundant in the deep sequencing data was defined as the immunodominant clone. CDR3 amino acid sequences were checked for sharing between subjects and were compared against published repertoires and the VDJdb database. Through fastp at Q25 and MiXCR, TCRdb rebuilt clones from the public reads, retaining in-frame beta chains. Each record represents a unique CDR3 protein, reported with the most common genes and DNA among its rows. The V and J calls and clone size are TCRdb's, not the authors'. For this sample there are about 210,000 distinct CDR3 sequences; around 60% appear just once. Of the sample, 25% to 35% falls within the top ten clones.

In this sample, this clonotype turned up once. Its antigen remains unidentified. No per-base quality is available; no much larger clone lies one base away. One read alone provides weak support. TCR repertoires of sorted CD4+ and CD8+ blood T cells from severe aplastic anemia patients and healthy subjects were deep-sequenced in the study. Ficoll-Paque density gradient centrifugation was used to isolate peripheral blood mononuclear cells. CD4+ and CD8+ T cells were sorted by FACS or magnetic beads before DNA extraction. Sequencing used sorted CD4+, CD8+, or CD8+CD57+ T cells (not recorded which) from PBMCs. This TCR was sampled from a human donor in good health. Here the chain combines TRBV20-1 and TRBJ2-1; 10 nucleotides in the junction match TRBD2. The CDR3 protein sequence reads: CSAIPSGRGNEQFF. Read as DNA, the sequence is TGCAGTGCGATACCTAGCGGGAGAGGCAATGAGCAGTTCTTC.